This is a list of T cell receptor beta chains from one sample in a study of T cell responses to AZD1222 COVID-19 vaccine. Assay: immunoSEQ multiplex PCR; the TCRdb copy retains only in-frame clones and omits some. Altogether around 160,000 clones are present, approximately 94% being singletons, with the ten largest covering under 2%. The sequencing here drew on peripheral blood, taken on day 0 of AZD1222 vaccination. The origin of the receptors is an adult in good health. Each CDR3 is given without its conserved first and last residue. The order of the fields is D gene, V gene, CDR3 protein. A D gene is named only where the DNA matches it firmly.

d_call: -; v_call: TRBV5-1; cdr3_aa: ASRVGDGASNQPQH
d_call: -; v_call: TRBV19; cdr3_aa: ASSTRRPGDGYT
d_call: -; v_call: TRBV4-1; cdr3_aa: ASSQKGGPGANVLT
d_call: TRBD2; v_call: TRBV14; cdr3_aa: ASSQPWTSGGPNTGELF
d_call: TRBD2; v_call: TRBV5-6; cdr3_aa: ASSLLAGVGETQY
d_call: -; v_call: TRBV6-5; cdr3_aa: ASSTFAGSSREQY
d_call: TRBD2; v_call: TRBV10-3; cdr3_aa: ATSGTRALQFEQY
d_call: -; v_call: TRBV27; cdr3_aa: ASRENTGELF
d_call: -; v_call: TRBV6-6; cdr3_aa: ASSYAAGLDYGYT
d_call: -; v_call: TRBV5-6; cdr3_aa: ASSLRVNTEAF
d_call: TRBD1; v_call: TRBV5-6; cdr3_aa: ASSLAGGSSPLH
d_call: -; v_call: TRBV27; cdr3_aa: ASSHPRGGVYSNQPQH
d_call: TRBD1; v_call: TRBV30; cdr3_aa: ASDRGNTEAF
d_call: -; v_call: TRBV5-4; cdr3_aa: ASSRLEAPYNEQF
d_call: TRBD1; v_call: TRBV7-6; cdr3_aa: ASSADFQGQGRLEQY
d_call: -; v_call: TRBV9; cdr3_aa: ASSVGGRGYEQY
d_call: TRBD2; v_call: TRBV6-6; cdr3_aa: ASSSRLADNEQF
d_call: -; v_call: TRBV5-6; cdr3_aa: ASSFQGRSYNSPLH
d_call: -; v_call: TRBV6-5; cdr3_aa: ASSQNRADTEAF
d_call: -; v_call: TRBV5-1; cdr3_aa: ASSLGGAYGYT
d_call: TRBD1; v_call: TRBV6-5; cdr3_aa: ATNLGQGDEQY
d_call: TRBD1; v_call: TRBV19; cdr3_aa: ASSIRDRGKTEAF
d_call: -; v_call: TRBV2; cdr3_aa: ASSAYLSPVANQPQH
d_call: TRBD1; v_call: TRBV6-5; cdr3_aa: ASRQSGQGGQPQH
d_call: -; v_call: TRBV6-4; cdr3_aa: ASSDSALFAYEQY
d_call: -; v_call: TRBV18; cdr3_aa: ASCLGMNTEAF
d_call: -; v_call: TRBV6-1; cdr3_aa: ASSDWGGVDYEQY
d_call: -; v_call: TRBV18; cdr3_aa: ASSPMDPGVKDTQY
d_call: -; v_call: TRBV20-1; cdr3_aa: SSGRNTEAF
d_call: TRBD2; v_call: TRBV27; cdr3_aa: ASSAWASGGSYNEQF
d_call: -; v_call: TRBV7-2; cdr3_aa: ASSLGWGADTQY
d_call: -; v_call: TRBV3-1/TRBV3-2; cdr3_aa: ASGGYVGEAF
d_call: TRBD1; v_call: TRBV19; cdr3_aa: ASSLTGAATNEKLF
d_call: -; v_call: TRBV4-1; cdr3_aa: ASSHDQGSNTEAF
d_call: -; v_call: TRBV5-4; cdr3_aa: ASSSRDAADTQY
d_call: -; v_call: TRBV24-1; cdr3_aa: ATSDPGRAGNSPLH
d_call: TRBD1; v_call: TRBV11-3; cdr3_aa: ASSSGGASTEAF
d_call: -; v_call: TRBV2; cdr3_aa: ASCPDTAYEQY
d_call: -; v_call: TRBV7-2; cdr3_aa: ASSPVDSGNTIY
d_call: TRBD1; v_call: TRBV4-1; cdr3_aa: ASSQDAVQGRWTEAF
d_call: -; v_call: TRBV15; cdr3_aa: ATSRDRNSGNTIY
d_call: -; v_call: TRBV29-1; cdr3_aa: SVEGRGSYNEQF
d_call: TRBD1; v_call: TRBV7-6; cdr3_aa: ASSPGQSYNEQF
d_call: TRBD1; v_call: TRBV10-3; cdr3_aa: AISERQGNTEAF
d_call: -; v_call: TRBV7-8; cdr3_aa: ASSLKGDGKSYGYT